The T cell receptor (beta chain) described here comes from a study of long-term antiretroviral therapy in people with HIV. General observations from the study: The clones with expansion before ART were dominant in the repertoire at all time points. Subsequent to ART, diversity was augmented yet persisted below that of transplant donor controls.

The study drew at least one pre-ART and at least two post-ART PBMC samples from every donor. Each HIV participant was treated in the United States. V was pared by 10 bases and J by 1 base, with 16 bases between. The length of the CDR3 is 15 residues. Germline CDR1 and CDR2: LNHDA and SQIVND (reference sequence). A remark on this clone: As yet, its antigen is unknown.

An immunoSEQ assay, version v3.0, was performed at survey level. Profiled with immunoSEQ multiplex PCR; TCRdb holds only in-frame clones, not every one. This table holds tens of thousands of clones, about 95% found once. The sample was unsorted PBMCs, taken roughly 6 years after starting antiretroviral therapy. This receptor was identified in a man aged 25 to 45 with HIV. The chain is built from TRBV19 and TRBJ2-2, with D perhaps matching TRBD1 (6 bases). CDR3: CATRGGSLNTGELFF. Written as DNA, the CDR3 is TGTGCCACCCGAGGGGGTAGTCTGAACACCGGGGAGCTGTTTTTT.